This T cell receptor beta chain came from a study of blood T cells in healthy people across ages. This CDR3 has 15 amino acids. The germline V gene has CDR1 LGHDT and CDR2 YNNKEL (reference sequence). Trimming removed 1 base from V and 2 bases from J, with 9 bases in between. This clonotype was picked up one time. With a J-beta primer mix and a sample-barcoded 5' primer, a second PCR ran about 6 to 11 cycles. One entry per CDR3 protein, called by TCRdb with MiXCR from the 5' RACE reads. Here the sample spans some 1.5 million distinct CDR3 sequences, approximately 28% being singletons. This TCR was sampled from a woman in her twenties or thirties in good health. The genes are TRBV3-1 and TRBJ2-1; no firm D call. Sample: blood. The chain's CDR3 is CASSQVAVPYNEQFF. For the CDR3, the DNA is TGTGCCAGCAGCCAAGTGGCAGTCCCCTACAATGAGCAGTTCTTC.